The rows below give T cell receptor beta chains drawn from one sample of a study of CXCR3-negative and CXCR3-positive naive CD8 T cells. From its re-call of the 5' RACE reads, TCRdb lists each CDR3 protein once, without DNA. Seen in this sample are tens of thousands of distinct CDR3 sequences; the ten most common clones hold approximately 0.5%. Sample: naive CXCR3+ CD8+ T cells from blood. Receptor source: a human donor in good health. Some clones in this sample may be carry-over from other donors' samples. The CDR3 runs from the conserved cysteine through the conserved F or W.

TRBJ2-3 TRBV12-3/TRBV12-4 CASSFAGPTDTQYF
TRBJ2-5 TRBV28 CASRDYQKETQYF
TRBJ2-1 TRBV28 CASSLLSSGRPQFF
TRBJ2-3 TRBV7-3 CASSWTSGRLDTQYF
TRBJ2-5 TRBV5-4 CASSLDVGNGETQYF
TRBJ2-1 TRBV6-5 CASRLSGTPYNEQFF
TRBJ2-7 TRBV28 CASSFRGSSYEQYF
TRBJ2-1 TRBV5-1 CASSPGLAGENYNEQFF
TRBJ2-5 TRBV29-1 CSVEDQEGLRTETQYF
TRBJ2-3 TRBV7-8 CANTDYTGRSTDTQYF
TRBJ2-1 TRBV7-9 CASSYYSSYNEQFF
TRBJ2-1 TRBV7-3 CASSPTGGTEQFF
TRBJ2-7 TRBV14 CASSQAGSGAGALLWEQYF
TRBJ2-7 TRBV27 CASSDRAPYEQYF
TRBJ2-1 TRBV4-1 CASSQVGGSEDEQFF
TRBJ2-7 TRBV11-2 CASSPGPVYEQYF
TRBJ1-2 TRBV29-1 CSVGEGTDYGYTF
TRBJ2-3 TRBV28 CASSLGQGATDTQYF
TRBJ2-7 TRBV15 CATSRDIGTDEQYF
TRBJ2-4 TRBV28 CASSFITSLVENIQYF
TRBJ2-1 TRBV6-6 CASNDQGASNEQFF
TRBJ2-4 TRBV23-1 CASSQVSSGIQYF
TRBJ1-4 TRBV28 CASSYQEALATNEKLFF
TRBJ1-1 TRBV5-1 CASSQEGALEAFF
TRBJ1-4 TRBV6-2/TRBV6-3 CASSYSTDATNEKLFF
TRBJ2-1 TRBV7-2 CASSPMPSYNEQFF
TRBJ1-1 TRBV7-2 CASSVSGITEAFF
TRBJ2-1 TRBV6-2/TRBV6-3 CASSPGAEQFF
TRBJ2-7 TRBV15 CATSRVAPFVNEQYF
TRBJ2-7 TRBV5-1 CASSWGTRAEQYF
TRBJ2-7 TRBV6-2/TRBV6-3 CASSEGHDNYEQYF
TRBJ2-2 TRBV9 CASSPVGTYNTGELFF
TRBJ2-1 TRBV6-6 CASSYTSGRRNEQFF
TRBJ2-5 TRBV11-3 CASSLGPSGSEETQYF
TRBJ2-7 TRBV5-1 CASSLLFLAGAHEQYF
TRBJ2-1 TRBV20-1 CSARVNSYNEQFF
TRBJ2-5 TRBV28 CASSPQGGGDLETQYF
TRBJ2-7 TRBV21-1 CASSKVGGQGAYEQYF
TRBJ2-7 TRBV12-3/TRBV12-4 CASSSLGLAGGEQYF
TRBJ2-5 TRBV2 CASSEVETQYF
TRBJ2-1 TRBV27 CASSALTPQGSADEQFF
TRBJ2-7 TRBV15 CAPSRVGNEQYF
TRBJ2-5 TRBV4-3 CASSQDSGSETQYF
TRBJ2-5 TRBV5-1 CASSLSGAPLERETQYF
TRBJ1-1 TRBV7-9 CASSLGDLEAFF
TRBJ1-1 TRBV6-2/TRBV6-3 CASSYSGRSATEAFF
TRBJ2-7 TRBV9 CASSASGTDYEQYF